Included here is one T cell receptor beta chain sequence, with context. Other DNA sequences in this sample translate to the same CDR3. The germline CDR1 and CDR2 sequences are SGDLS and YYNGEE. The germline V and J ends were trimmed by 4 bases and 1 base, with 5 bases remaining between them. This CDR3 spans 12 amino acids. Naive CD8 isolation took CD45RO-negative cells positively selected for CCR7 and excluded terminally differentiated effector memory CD45RA+ cells. Caucasian adults residing in Nashville, Tennessee made up all the donors. The data are from a study of shared clonotypes between healthy human individuals. Background on the study: Per-donor plates numbered three CD4 naive, three CD4 memory, two CD8 naive and one CD8 memory.

Generated by immunoSEQ multiplex PCR, the TCRdb table keeps only in-frame clones and is missing some. The sample contains about 2.1 million clones, approximately 92% of which appear only once. This sequence was found in a man between 18 and 29 years old in good health. Some clones in this sample may be carry-over from other donors' samples. The source material was naive CD8+ T cells from PBMCs. The chain is built from TRBV9 and TRBJ1-1; unclear D gene. As DNA, the CDR3 is TGTGCCAGCAGCCGGGGGAACACTGAAGCTTTCTTT. It is translated as CASSRGNTEAFF.